A selection of T cell receptor beta chains follows, all from one sample in a study of blood T cell repertoires in COVID-19. Only in-frame clones appear in the TCRdb table, and some are missing; sequencing was by immunoSEQ multiplex PCR. The sample has over 35,000 clones, about 89% seen once. The sample comprised peripheral blood. Receptor source: a woman in her twenties or thirties in a cohort sampled during active COVID-19. Each CDR3 is given with its conserved first and last residue. D genes are given only for firm matches. A clone size is listed for some rows: how often the clone was seen (once, few, many), or a class if it is expanded.

v_call,j_call,clone_size,cdr3_length,d_call,cdr3_nt,cdr3_aa
TRBV27,TRBJ2-1,.,15,.,TGTGCCAGCAGCCGCCCCCTGGGAGCAGGCAATGAGCAGTTCTTC,CASSRPLGAGNEQFF
TRBV6-5,TRBJ1-4,.,13,TRBD1,TGTGCCAGCGAGCGGACAGGCGGTGAAAAACTGTTTTTT,CASERTGGEKLFF
TRBV6-5,TRBJ1-2,.,14,TRBD1,TGTGCCAGCCTAAGAACAGGGGGACTCTATGGCTACACCTTC,CASLRTGGLYGYTF
TRBV10-3,TRBJ1-5,.,13,.,TGTGCCATCAGGGACAGCTATGATCAGCCCCAGCATTTT,CAIRDSYDQPQHF
TRBV6-2/TRBV6-3,TRBJ2-3,.,16,TRBD2,TGTGCCAGCAGTTATTCTAAGCGGGAGGGCACAGATACGCAGTATTTT,CASSYSKREGTDTQYF
TRBV29-1,TRBJ2-5,.,14,TRBD2,TGCAGCGTTGAGACTAGCAGGCGCCAAGAGACCCAGTACTTC,CSVETSRRQETQYF
TRBV4-1,TRBJ2-1,once,14,TRBD2,TGCGCCAGCACCGGACTAGCGGGGTACAATGAGCAGTTCTTC,CASTGLAGYNEQFF
TRBV5-1,TRBJ2-6,.,19,.,TGCGCCAGCAGCCGAGGGGGCGGGAACGGGATATCTGGGGCCAACGTCCTGACTTTC,CASSRGGGNGISGANVLTF
TRBV4-2,TRBJ2-7,.,16,TRBD1,TGTGCCAGCAGCCAAGATAAGGACAGGGGGCTTTACGAGCAGTACTTC,CASSQDKDRGLYEQYF
TRBV9,TRBJ2-2,.,17,.,TGTGCCAGCAGCGTACCTCTCTTAGAGGGGGACACCGGGGAGCTGTTTTTT,CASSVPLLEGDTGELFF
TRBV11-2,TRBJ2-5,.,14,TRBD2,TGTGCCAGCAGCAGGGACTACCGACAAGAGACCCAGTACTTC,CASSRDYRQETQYF
TRBV6-5,TRBJ1-2,.,15,TRBD1,TGTGCCAGCAGTTACCAAGGGACAGGGTTGAATGGCTACACCTTC,CASSYQGTGLNGYTF
TRBV7-6,TRBJ2-1,once,16,TRBD1,TGTGCCAGCAGCTTATTCGGACAGGCACCTGACAATGAGCAGTTCTTC,CASSLFGQAPDNEQFF
TRBV13,TRBJ2-5,.,14,TRBD1,TGTGCCAGCAGCTTAGGAGGGGGCCGCGAGACCCAGTACTTC,CASSLGGGRETQYF
TRBV3-1/TRBV3-2,TRBJ2-1,.,15,TRBD2,TGTGCCAGCAGCAGGAGAGCGGGGGGAAACAATGAGCAGTTCTTC,CASSRRAGGNNEQFF
TRBV3-1/TRBV3-2,TRBJ2-1,.,15,.,TGTGCCAGCAGCCAGGCGAGGGCCTCCTACAATGAGCAGTTCTTC,CASSQARASYNEQFF
TRBV27,TRBJ2-7,.,15,TRBD1,TGTGCCAGCACCCGCTTGGGACAGGGGAATCACGAGCAGTACTTC,CASTRLGQGNHEQYF
TRBV6-6,TRBJ2-1,.,15,.,TGTGCCAGCCGGTCGAGGAGGGCCGAAGGGAATGAGCAGTTCTTC,CASRSRRAEGNEQFF
TRBV3-1/TRBV3-2,TRBJ2-3,.,15,.,TGTGCCAGCAGCCAAGAGCCGGCCCCGGGTTATACGCAGTATTTT,CASSQEPAPGYTQYF